This entry lists 21 T cell receptor beta chains sequenced from one sample in a study of memory CD4+ T cells and cytomegalovirus serostatus. Data came from immunoSEQ multiplex PCR; TCRdb stores just in-frame clones and leaves some out. In the table there are approximately 47,000 clones, around 80% of which are singletons. The sort gate was single viable CD3+CD4+CD8-CD45RO+ cells for memory CD4+ T cells. The sequenced material came from memory CD4+ T cells from blood. Every receptor here comes from an adult in good health and CMV-seronegative.

This clone was found a few times. The chain is built from TRBV6-1 and TRBJ1-4, with unresolved D. There are 16 residues in the CDR3. V lost 2 bases, J lost 0 bases, and 10 bases lay in between. The germline gives CDR1 MNHNS, CDR2 SASEGT. The CDR3 loop is CASSENWLATNEKLFF. CDR3 sequence (DNA): TGTGCCAGCAGTGAAAATTGGCTTGCAACTAATGAAAAACTGTTTTTT.

The rearrangement uses TRBV4-2 and TRBJ1-4; TRBD1 might be the D (6 bases). This CDR3 comprises 15 residues. Trimming took off 3 bases at V and 7 bases at J, with 15 bases between the two ends. Germline V lookup: CDR1 LGHNA, CDR2 YNFKEQ. CDR3 sequence (DNA): TGTGCCAGCAGCCACGAAGGGGGGCGGACTGAAAAACTGTTTTTT. Protein sequence: CASSHEGGRTEKLFF.

This clone was detected a few times. The chain combines TRBV9 with TRBJ1-6; D ambiguous. The CDR3 extends over 14 amino acids. Germline V gives CDR1 SGDLS, CDR2 YYNGEE. The ends were cut back, 4 bases at V and 9 bases at J, with 14 bases in the middle. The CDR3 region is CASSPRFEGSPLHF. The CDR3 region has the DNA TGTGCCAGCAGCCCCCGGTTCGAGGGTTCACCCCTCCACTTT.

V usage is TRBV7-9 and J usage is TRBJ2-7; D is possibly TRBD2 (5 bases). The CDR3 totals 16 residues. Per germline, CDR1 SEHNR and CDR2 FQNEAQ (reference sequence). V lost 7 bases, J lost 5 bases, and 24 bases lay in between. The CDR3 DNA sequence: TGTGCCAGCATAGGTCAGAACGCCGCGCGGGCCAACGAGCAGTACTTC. It specifies CASIGQNAARANEQYF.

The chain joins TRBV20-1 to TRBJ2-3, with D possibly matching TRBD1 (6 bases). Trimming pared 3 bases from V and 12 bases from J, leaving 13 bases between. The length of the CDR3 is 11 residues. Germline CDR1 reads DFQATT; CDR2 reads SNEGSKA (reference sequence). The CDR3: CSARGDTSQYF. The CDR3 DNA follows: TGCAGTGCTAGGGGGGACACTTCACAGTATTTT.

This clone was observed a few times. J is TRBJ2-7 and V is TRBV5-4; 8 positions match TRBD2. The CDR3 is 15 residues long. CDR1 is SGHNT, CDR2 YYREEE, per germline (reference sequence). V trimming: 5 bases; J trimming: 3 bases; junction bases outside the gene matches: 10. In nucleotides, the CDR3 is TGTGCCAGCAGTCCGGGACCGGGAGGGCACTACGAGCAGTACTTC. Amino acid sequence: CASSPGPGGHYEQYF.

The gene calls are TRBV25-1 and TRBJ1-1; 10 bases fit TRBD1. The germline CDR1 and CDR2 sequences are MGHDK and SYGVNS. CDR3 length: 14 residues. Germline trimming cut 7 bases from V and 5 bases from J; bases unmatched to any gene: 7. The chain's CDR3 is CASNSGTGVTEAFF. The CDR3, as DNA: TGTGCCAGCAATTCCGGGACAGGGGTGACTGAAGCTTTCTTT.

V is TRBV6-5 and J is TRBJ1-2; D possibly corresponds to TRBD1 (6 bases). Germline CDR1 is MNHEY and CDR2 is SVGAGI. This CDR3 is 13 amino acids long. V was shortened by 9 bases and J by 8 bases, with 19 bases between the two germline ends. CDR3: CASTNPGQGGYTF. CDR3 DNA: TGTGCCAGTACCAACCCTGGGCAGGGGGGCTACACCTTC.

V and J are TRBV2 and TRBJ2-5; 12 nucleotides match TRBD1. Germline V CDR1 and CDR2: SNHLY, FYNNEI. The V and J ends lost 10 bases and 7 bases, in that order; junction bases with no gene match: 10. This CDR3 contains 14 residues. CDR3 nucleotide sequence: TGTGCCAACTCGGGACAGGGGGCGCTGGGGACCCAGTACTTC. This codes for CANSGQGALGTQYF.

The chain recombines TRBV27 with TRBJ2-3; TRBD2 matches 10 bases. The CDR3 is 14 residues long. Germline CDR1 is MNHEY and CDR2 is SMNVEV (reference sequence). The V segment lost 8 bases and the J segment 5 bases; nucleotides outside the gene matches: 7. CDR3 nucleotide sequence: TGTGCCAGCGCCAGCGGGAGGGGTAGAGATACGCAGTATTTT. This translates into CASASGRGRDTQYF.

By sample fraction, this clone is medium-sized (0.01 to 0.1%). This sequence joins TRBV11-2 and TRBJ2-7, with 12 bases fitting TRBD2. This CDR3 spans 18 amino acids. V lost 5 bases, J lost 3 bases, and 14 bases stayed unmatched. Germline V gene data show CDR1 as SGHAT and CDR2 as FQNNGV. CDR3 sequence: CASSQTLMTSGRIYEQYF. CDR3 DNA: TGTGCCAGCAGCCAAACCCTTATGACTAGCGGGAGAATCTACGAGCAGTACTTC.

The chain couples TRBV6-1 to TRBJ2-7; possibly TRBD1 or TRBD2 for D (5 bases each). Germline assignment: CDR1 MNHNS and CDR2 SASEGT. V was pared by 11 bases and J by 2 bases, with 22 bases between. This CDR3 has 15 residues. CDR3 sequence reads: CASHRPGARAYEQYF. CDR3 sequence (DNA): TGTGCCTCACATCGACCCGGGGCGCGAGCCTACGAGCAGTACTTC.

This clone showed up just once. This rearrangement joins TRBV25-1 to TRBJ1-3; no clear D gene. The CDR3 is 16 residues long. Germline CDR1 reads MGHDK; CDR2 reads SYGVNS. The V end was cut by 1 base, the J end by 3 bases, with 13 bases between. CDR3 amino acids: CASSEFHPVDGNTIYF. In DNA, the CDR3 is TGTGCCAGCAGTGAATTCCATCCCGTCGATGGAAACACCATATATTTT. Complete variable domain (other parts from reference TRBV25-1 and TRBJ1-3): EADIYQTPRYLVIGTGKKITLECSQTMGHDKMYWYQQDPGMELHLIHYSYGVNSTEKGDLSSESTVSRIRTEHFPLTLESARPSHTSQYLCASSEFHPVDGNTIYFGEGSWLTVV.

V usage is TRBV5-4 and J usage is TRBJ2-3; 8 positions agree with TRBD2. J lost 2 bases, V lost 0 bases, and 5 bases had no gene match. The CDR3 is made up of 16 amino acids. Per germline, CDR1 SGHNT and CDR2 YYREEE (reference sequence). This chain's CDR3 is CASSLGSSGFTDTQYF. In DNA, the CDR3 is TGTGCCAGCAGCTTGGGCTCTAGCGGGTTCACAGATACGCAGTATTTT.

This clone has more than one count but fewer than ten. The J gene is TRBJ2-7, the V gene TRBV5-4; D is possibly TRBD1 (6 bases). CDR3 length: 14 amino acids. The V end lost 0 bases, the J end lost 1 base, and 8 bases lay between the germline ends. Germline V lookup: CDR1 SGHNT, CDR2 YYREEE (reference sequence). CDR3 bases: TGTGCCAGCAGCTTGGTGGGGGCGTCCTACGAGCAGTACTTC. Translation gives CASSLVGASYEQYF.

This chain connects TRBV7-2 to TRBJ1-3; possibly TRBD1 for D (6 bases). V lost 5 bases and J 4 bases, leaving 15 bases between the germline ends. Germline V gives CDR1 SGHTA, CDR2 FQGNSA. This CDR3 is built from 15 residues. CDR3 amino acids: CASSPPGARGNTIYF. The CDR3 nucleotides read TGTGCCAGCAGCCCGCCGGGGGCGCGGGGAAACACCATATATTTT.

This chain connects TRBV11-3 to TRBJ2-1, with D unresolved. Trimming took 5 bases from V and 4 from J, leaving 12 bases between them. Germline V lookup: CDR1 SGHNT, CDR2 YENEEA. The CDR3 runs to 14 residues. The CDR3 loop is CASSLQGPYNEQFF. The CDR3 DNA reads as TGTGCCAGCAGCCTCCAAGGACCTTACAATGAGCAGTTCTTC. The full variable domain, with the rest looked up from reference TRBV11-3 and TRBJ2-1, is EAGVVQSPRYKIIEKKQPVAFWCNPISGHNTLYWYLQNLGQGPELLIRYENEEAVDDSQLPKDRFSAERLKGVDSTLKIQPAELGDSAVYLCASSLQGPYNEQFFGPGTRLTVL.

The rearrangement uses TRBV18 and TRBJ2-3, with TRBD2 matching over 7 bases. This CDR3 is built from 15 residues. The germline V gene has CDR1 KGHSH and CDR2 LQKENI. J lost 2 bases, V lost 6 bases, and 8 bases had no gene match. CDR3: CASSVGGSDTDTQYF. CDR3 DNA sequence: TGTGCCAGCTCCGTGGGGGGGAGCGACACAGATACGCAGTATTTT.

The chain links TRBV7-2 to TRBJ2-7; 8 bases are shared with TRBD1. The V segment lost 4 bases and the J segment 2 bases; nucleotides outside the gene matches: 7. CDR1 and CDR2 (germline): SGHTA, FQGNSA. The CDR3 totals 15 residues. Here the CDR3 reads CASSYAGTGAYEQYF. The DNA for the CDR3 is TGTGCCAGCAGCTATGCCGGGACAGGAGCCTACGAGCAGTACTTC.

V usage is TRBV10-3 and J usage is TRBJ2-7; D unresolved. This CDR3 contains 15 residues. V gave up 0 bases and J gave up 3 bases, with 12 bases separating them. Germline CDR1 ENHRY, CDR2 SYGVKD. This chain's CDR3 is CAISESAGSGYEQYF. The DNA for the CDR3 is TGTGCCATCAGTGAGTCGGCAGGCTCTGGCTACGAGCAGTACTTC.

The chain combines TRBV14 with TRBJ2-7, with D possibly being TRBD2 (5 bases). CDR3 size: 14 residues. CDR1 SGHDN and CDR2 FVKESK come from the germline V gene. Trimming took off 4 bases at V and 1 base at J, with 11 bases between the two ends. The CDR3 bases are TGTGCCAGCAGCCTTACGGGGAAGTCCTACGAGCAGTACTTC. It translates to CASSLTGKSYEQYF.